The next 8 T cell receptor beta chains were all read from a single sample in a study of cytomegalovirus exposure and HLA in healthy donors. The PCR ran on 60 Vbeta and 13 Jbeta primers. Method: immunoSEQ multiplex PCR; TCRdb's copy keeps in-frame clones and lacks some. The sample records approximately 150,000 clones, 80% being singletons. Sequenced material: PBMCs. The receptors shown here come from a man aged 25 to 45 in good health and CMV-seronegative.

V is TRBV7-6 and J is TRBJ1-5; TRBD1 aligns across 7 bases. V lost 3 bases, J lost 0 bases, and 5 bases stayed unmatched. The CDR3 has 16 amino acids. CDR1 is SGHVS, CDR2 FNYEAQ, per germline. The CDR3 DNA follows: TGTGCCAGCAGCTTGGGGACAGTTAATAGCAATCAGCCCCAGCATTTT. Translation: CASSLGTVNSNQPQHF.

The V gene is TRBV28, the J gene TRBJ2-7; 7 bases line up with TRBD2. The ends lost 6 bases at V and 0 bases at J; junction bases unmatched: 8. The CDR3 consists of 15 residues. Germline CDR1 is MDHEN and CDR2 is SYDVKM. This CDR3 reads CASRLSGGSSYEQYF. The CDR3 DNA follows: TGTGCCAGCAGACTATCCGGGGGGAGCTCCTACGAGCAGTACTTC.

The rearrangement uses TRBV7-2 and TRBJ2-7, with 8 bases identical to TRBD1. CDR3 length: 13 residues. The trim removed 5 bases at V and 6 bases at J, leaving 6 bases unmatched. Per the germline V gene, CDR1 is SGHTA and CDR2 is FQGNSA. The CDR3 is CASSRDRPSEQYF. The CDR3 DNA sequence: TGTGCCAGCAGCCGGGACAGGCCTTCCGAGCAGTACTTC.

This chain links TRBV7-9 with TRBJ2-5; D is perhaps TRBD1 (6 bases). The J call may not be correct, given that the DNA end is closer to TRBJ2-7. The CDR3 totals 15 residues. CDR1 and CDR2 from the germline V gene are SEHNR and FQNEAQ (reference sequence). CDR3 amino acids: CASSLAPTGSYEQYF. CDR3 nucleotides: TGTGCCAGCAGCTTAGCGCCCACAGGGTCCTACGAGCAGTACTTC.

The J gene is TRBJ1-5, the V gene TRBV30; TRBD1 might be the D (6 bases). Trimming removed 4 bases at V and 2 bases at J, with 9 bases between. The germline V gene encodes CDR1 GTSNPN and CDR2 SVGIG (reference sequence). This CDR3 is 13 amino acids long. The CDR3 nucleotides are TGTGCCTGGAATGGACAGCGCAATCAGCCCCAGCATTTT. Translated: CAWNGQRNQPQHF.

DNA of the CDR3: TGCGCCAGCAGCTTCCTACAGGGGGCTAACTATGGCTACACCTTC. Translation: CASSFLQGANYGYTF. The rearrangement joins TRBV5-1 to TRBJ1-2; 8 bases line up with TRBD1. The germline CDR1 and CDR2 sequences are SGHRS and YFSETQ. The CDR3 is 15 amino acids. V gave up 2 bases and J gave up 0 bases; unmatched junction bases: 3. Looking up the rest from reference TRBV5-1 and TRBJ1-2 gives the full variable domain: KAGVTQTPRYLIKTRGQQVTLSCSPISGHRSVSWYQQTPGQGLQFLFEYFSETQRNKGNFPGRFSGRQFSNSRSEMNVSTLELGDSALYLCASSFLQGANYGYTFGSGTRLTVV.

V is TRBV7-3 and J is TRBJ2-6, with a possible D match to TRBD1 (6 bases). Germline V gene lookup returns CDR1 SGHTA and CDR2 FQGTGA. This CDR3 has 15 amino acids. Trimming stripped 4 bases from V and 0 bases from J, with 7 bases between. CDR3: CASSSTGSGANVLTF. In nucleotides, the CDR3 is TGTGCCAGCAGCTCGACAGGCTCTGGGGCCAACGTCCTGACTTTC.

The chain is built from TRBV19 and TRBJ1-1, with D possibly being TRBD1 (5 bases). Germline V gene data show CDR1 as LNHDA and CDR2 as SQIVND (reference sequence). The CDR3 loop spans 14 amino acids. Trimming cost V 5 bases and J 1 base, with 11 bases left between them. CDR3 sequence: CASSLTVTNTEAFF. The CDR3 bases are TGTGCCAGTAGTTTGACAGTTACGAACACTGAAGCTTTCTTT.